One sample yielded the 15 T cell receptor beta chains listed below, sequenced in a study of siplizumab effects on memory and regulatory T cells. Repertoires were generated with immunoSEQ multiplex PCR, while TCRdb's copy carries only in-frame clones and drops some. This sample has about 97,000 clones, with about 93% found just once. The sample was CD4+ T cells sorted from blood. The receptors derive from a human donor in good health.

This clone appeared many times. The chain joins TRBV6-5 to TRBJ2-1, with no clear D. The V gene's germline CDR1 is MNHEY and CDR2 SVGAGI. The length of the CDR3 is 14 residues. V lost 3 bases and J lost 5, with 11 bases in between. The CDR3 DNA reads as TGTGCCAGCAGTTATCAACTATCCCACAATGAGCAGTTCTTC. The encoded protein is CASSYQLSHNEQFF.

The chain employs TRBV6-1 and TRBJ1-5; D is undetermined. This CDR3 comprises 13 residues. Looked up from germline, CDR1 is MNHNS and CDR2 is SASEGT. V dropped 1 base and J dropped 7 bases, with 8 bases sitting between them. CDR3 DNA sequence: TGTGCCAGCAGTGAAGACCCCATCCAGCCCCAGCATTTT. It codes for CASSEDPIQPQHF.

The chain uses TRBV28 and TRBJ1-5; no reliable D call. Germline values: CDR1 MDHEN, CDR2 SYDVKM. The CDR3 has 16 residues. The germline V and J ends were trimmed by 7 bases and 3 bases, with 19 bases remaining between them. The CDR3, as DNA: TGTGCCAGCACCATGGGATCGCGACGGATCAATCAGCCCCAGCATTTT. Translated: CASTMGSRRINQPQHF.

The J gene is TRBJ2-7, the V gene TRBV19, with D perhaps TRBD2 (6 bases). The CDR3 spans 13 residues. Deletions cut 6 bases from V and 6 bases from J, with 15 bases between. Germline CDR1 reads LNHDA; CDR2 reads SQIVND (reference sequence). CDR3 nucleotides: TGTGCCAGTAGCCTACCTCAGGGAGGCGAGCAGTACTTC. Protein sequence: CASSLPQGGEQYF.

The chain employs TRBV30 and TRBJ1-1, with D possibly matching TRBD1 (5 bases). CDR1 GTSNPN and CDR2 SVGIG come from the germline V gene (reference sequence). V was trimmed by 7 bases and J by 10 bases, leaving 16 bases between them. The CDR3 contains 11 residues. The chain's CDR3 is CASRGPTIAFF. The CDR3 DNA sequence: TGTGCCTCGAGGGGACCCACGATAGCTTTCTTT.

The V and J genes are TRBV28 and TRBJ1-2; a weak D match, TRBD1 (6 bases). Germline V gene sequence: CDR1 MDHEN, CDR2 SYDVKM. V lost 3 bases to trimming and J lost 4 bases, with 15 bases between them. This CDR3 comprises 15 residues. DNA of the CDR3: TGTGCCAGCAGTTTGTCGGGGGCGAGTATCTATGGCTACACCTTC. Translating gives CASSLSGASIYGYTF.

This clone was recorded at least ten times. The rearrangement joins TRBV7-9 to TRBJ1-1; the match to TRBD1 covers 12 bases. The germline CDR1 and CDR2 sequences are SEHNR and FQNEAQ (reference sequence). The V and J ends lost 5 bases and 6 bases, in that order; junction bases with no gene match: 7. This CDR3 has 15 amino acids. The CDR3 sequence: CASSPGQGANAEAFF. The CDR3, as DNA: TGTGCCAGCAGCCCGGGACAGGGGGCTAACGCTGAAGCTTTCTTT.

The rearrangement joins TRBV7-6 to TRBJ2-1; D is uncertain. The V end lost 0 bases, the J end lost 6 bases, and 6 bases lay between the germline ends. Germline CDR1 and CDR2: SGHVS and FNYEAQ. CDR3 length: 13 amino acids. As DNA, the CDR3 is TGTGCCAGCAGCTTAGCGTCTAGCAATGAGCAGTTCTTC. Protein sequence: CASSLASSNEQFF.

The rearrangement joins TRBV30 to TRBJ2-3; no clear D. This CDR3 spans 11 amino acids. Germline lookup yields CDR1 GTSNPN and CDR2 SVGIG (reference sequence). Trimming left V 2 bases short and J 7 bases short, with 7 bases between. Written as DNA, the CDR3 is TGTGCCTGGAGTTCACAATATACGCAGTATTTT. It is translated as CAWSSQYTQYF. Using reference TRBV30 and TRBJ2-3 for the parts outside the CDR3, the full variable domain is SQTIHQWPATLVQPVGSPLSLECTVEGTSNPNLYWYRQAAGRGLQLLFYSVGIGQISSEVPQNLSASRPQDRQFILSSKKLLLSDSGFYLCAWSSQYTQYFGPGTRLTVL.

The rearrangement links TRBV28 to TRBJ2-1; 7 bases match TRBD2. This CDR3 contains 15 residues. Germline-derived CDR1 and CDR2 are MDHEN and SYDVKM. The V gene end was trimmed by 6 bases and the J gene end by 0 bases; junction bases not matched to a gene: 5. The CDR3 here is CASSRTRSSYNEQFF. The DNA for the CDR3 is TGTGCCAGCAGCCGGACTAGGAGCTCCTACAATGAGCAGTTCTTC.

The chain joins TRBV7-6 to TRBJ2-2; a weak D match, TRBD1 (5 bases). Germline V gene lookup returns CDR1 SGHVS and CDR2 FNYEAQ. The CDR3 runs to 16 residues. Trimming removed 3 bases at V and 1 base at J, with 12 bases between. The CDR3 DNA reads as TGTGCCAGCAGCTTGGTCAGGGTCCAGAACACCGGGGAGCTGTTTTTT. This translates into CASSLVRVQNTGELFF.

The CDR3 region is CASSLNFRQANQPQHF. The CDR3 DNA is TGTGCCAGCTCACTGAACTTCCGACAGGCCAATCAGCCCCAGCATTTT. The chain employs TRBV18 and TRBJ1-5, with D maybe TRBD1 (6 bases). The CDR3 is 16 residues long. Germline V gene sequence: CDR1 KGHSH, CDR2 LQKENI. Trimming took off 4 bases at V and 3 bases at J, with 16 bases between the two ends.

The chain is built from TRBV28 and TRBJ1-1, with a possible D match to TRBD1 (6 bases). This CDR3 has 15 amino acids. V was clipped by 5 bases and J by 5 bases, with 18 bases between them. CDR1 is MDHEN and CDR2 is SYDVKM in the germline V gene. CDR3 DNA: TGTGCCAGCAGTCCTGGCAGGGGTGGGGGGACTGAAGCTTTCTTT. The encoded protein is CASSPGRGGGTEAFF. The full variable domain, rest sourced from reference TRBV28 and TRBJ1-1, is DVKVTQSSRYLVKRTGEKVFLECVQDMDHENMFWYRQDPGLGLRLIYFSYDVKMKEKGDIPEGYSVSREKKERFSLILESASTNQTSMYLCASSPGRGGGTEAFFGQGTRLTVV.

The V and J genes are TRBV5-1 and TRBJ2-7; D possibly matches TRBD1 or TRBD2 (5 bases each). V was trimmed by 7 bases and J by 6 bases, leaving 20 bases between them. CDR1 is SGHRS, CDR2 YFSETQ, per germline. The CDR3 runs to 14 residues. The CDR3 DNA sequence: TGCGCCAGCTCGACCGGGACGAAGCCACGCGAGCAGTACTTC. It translates to CASSTGTKPREQYF.

Details on this clone: The junction departs from the called germline gene at one end, perhaps through a read error. This chain connects TRBV28 to TRBJ2-7, with D tentatively TRBD1 or TRBD2 (5 bases each). This CDR3 region has 12 residues. The V gene's germline CDR1 is MDHEN and CDR2 SYDVKM. The CDR3 nucleotides are TGTGGCAGCCGGGGCGACTCCTACGAGCAGTACTTC. Amino acids: CGSRGDSYEQYF. Filled out from reference TRBV28 and TRBJ2-7, the complete variable domain reads DVKVTQSSRYLVKRTGEKVFLECVQDMDHENMFWYRQDPGLGLRLIYFSYDVKMKEKGDIPEGYSVSREKKERFSLILESASTNQTSMYLCGSRGDSYEQYFGPGTRLTVT.